These 15 T cell receptor beta chains came from one sample sequenced in a study of long-term antiretroviral therapy in people with HIV. Assay version v3.0 of immunoSEQ was used, and it was run at survey level. Generated by immunoSEQ multiplex PCR, the TCRdb table keeps only in-frame clones and is missing some. The sample yields fewer than 20,000 clones, around 90% seen once. The specimen comprised unsorted PBMCs, sampled 6.9 years after starting antiretroviral therapy. Receptor source: a man aged 50 to 59 with HIV.

This clone was seen just once. The genes are TRBV6-6 and TRBJ2-3, with D possibly being TRBD1 (5 bases). With 5 bases removed from V and 5 bases from J, the gap between germline ends came to 14 bases. The CDR3 consists of 14 residues. Germline CDR1 is MNHNY and CDR2 is SVGAGI (reference sequence). This chain's CDR3 is CASSLRSRGDTQYF. CDR3 nucleotides: TGTGCCAGCAGTCTACGCTCAAGGGGAGATACGCAGTATTTT.

V gene TRBV7-8 combines with J gene TRBJ2-7, with TRBD2 matching 9 bases. Germline lookup yields CDR1 SGHVS and CDR2 FQNEAQ. The CDR3 totals 14 residues. Germline trimming cut 1 base from V and 3 bases from J; bases unmatched to any gene: 1. This CDR3 is CASSLGSGSYEQYF. CDR3 nucleotides: TGTGCCAGCAGCTTAGGTAGCGGGAGCTACGAGCAGTACTTC.

The V call is TRBV5-1, the J call TRBJ2-1; TRBD2 matches 10 bases. J was trimmed by 9 bases and V by 5 bases; bases with no gene match: 8. This CDR3 has 14 residues. CDR1 is SGHRS and CDR2 is YFSETQ in the germline V gene. The CDR3 DNA is TGCGCCAGCAGTCCGGCTAGCGGGAGAAGTGAGCAGTTCTTC. Translating gives CASSPASGRSEQFF.

The chain recombines TRBV9 with TRBJ2-2, with TRBD2 matching 11 bases. V dropped 7 bases and J dropped 3; count of bases not matched to a gene: 17. This CDR3 has 19 amino acids. Germline V CDR1 and CDR2: SGDLS, YYNGEE. In DNA form, the CDR3 reads TGTGCCAGCGCGTATCATCCGACTAGCGGGACTTTTGACACCGGGGAGCTGTTTTTT. This encodes CASAYHPTSGTFDTGELFF.

The chain employs TRBV18 and TRBJ2-5; a possible D gene is TRBD1 (6 bases). The germline V gene has CDR1 KGHSH and CDR2 LQKENI. Trimming took 3 bases from V and 2 from J, leaving 16 bases between them. The CDR3 runs 16 residues. Here the CDR3 reads CASSPLHSQGQETQYF. The DNA of the CDR3 is TGTGCCAGCTCACCTCTCCACTCCCAGGGGCAAGAGACCCAGTACTTC. Looking up the rest from reference TRBV18 and TRBJ2-5 gives the full variable domain: NAGVMQNPRHLVRRRGQEARLRCSPMKGHSHVYWYRQLPEEGLKFMVYLQKENIIDESGMPKERFSAEFPKEGPSILRIQQVVRGDSAAYFCASSPLHSQGQETQYFGPGTRLLVL.

V is TRBV7-2 and J is TRBJ2-7; 7 bases fit TRBD2. The CDR3 contains 16 residues. V lost 3 bases to trimming and J lost 1 base; unmatched junction nucleotides: 9. CDR1 SGHTA and CDR2 FQGNSA come from the germline V gene. CDR3 protein: CASSFGRGLVSYEQYF. Here the CDR3 DNA reads TGTGCCAGCAGCTTTGGGCGTGGACTAGTTTCCTACGAGCAGTACTTC.

V usage is TRBV14 and J usage is TRBJ2-1; D is possibly TRBD1 (6 bases). CDR3 length: 12 amino acids. Trimming took off 9 bases at V and 10 bases at J, with 16 bases between the two ends. The V gene's germline CDR1 is SGHDN and CDR2 FVKESK. The chain's CDR3 is CASGTWSLEQFF. The DNA for the CDR3 is TGTGCCAGTGGGACATGGAGTTTGGAGCAGTTCTTC.

The sample holds a few counts of this clone. The chain has TRBV7-9 and TRBJ2-5, with D uncertain. The CDR3 length is 13 residues. CDR1 SEHNR and CDR2 FQNEAQ come from the germline V gene (reference sequence). V gave up 6 bases and J gave up 2 bases, with 10 bases separating them. In DNA, the CDR3 is TGTGCCAGCAGTCCCCAGGTACAAGAGACCCAGTACTTC. Translated, it gives CASSPQVQETQYF.

The rearrangement uses TRBV5-6 and TRBJ1-5; D call uncertain. The CDR3 has 14 amino acids. Germline lookup yields CDR1 SGHDT and CDR2 YYEEEE. The V gene lost 0 bases and the J gene lost 4 bases, with 8 bases spanning the gap. CDR3 protein: CASSLAGGNQPQHF. CDR3 coding DNA: TGTGCCAGCAGCTTGGCCGGTGGGAATCAGCCCCAGCATTTT.

The V gene is TRBV2, the J gene TRBJ2-7, with a tentative D call TRBD1 (5 bases). This CDR3 has 14 amino acids. Trimming removed 8 bases from V and 2 bases from J, with 16 bases in between. CDR1 is SNHLY and CDR2 is FYNNEI in the germline V gene. DNA of the CDR3: TGTGCCAGCGGGTTGCGGACACCACCCTACGAGCAGTACTTC. This sequence encodes CASGLRTPPYEQYF.

The CDR3 sequence is CAWSARLLRTRAYEQYF. As DNA, the CDR3 is TGTGCCTGGAGTGCCCGTCTTCTCAGGACAAGGGCCTACGAGCAGTACTTC. This rearrangement joins TRBV30 to TRBJ2-7; weak D call: TRBD1 (5 bases). V lost 1 base and J 2 bases, leaving 21 bases between the germline ends. Germline V gives CDR1 GTSNPN, CDR2 SVGIG (reference sequence). The CDR3 is made up of 17 amino acids.

The chain is built from TRBV4-2 and TRBJ2-5; D gene uncertain. CDR3 size: 15 residues. Germline V lookup: CDR1 LGHNA, CDR2 YNFKEQ. V dropped 4 bases and J dropped 5 bases, with 17 bases sitting between them. CDR3 nucleotide sequence: TGTGCCAGCAGCCGCACGGCCGCGCCGGAGGAGACCCAGTACTTC. This translates into CASSRTAAPEETQYF.

V usage is TRBV2 and J usage is TRBJ2-1; 8 bases map to TRBD2. Germline CDR1 and CDR2: SNHLY and FYNNEI. This CDR3 spans 14 amino acids. V was pared by 3 bases and J by 6 bases, with 4 bases of the junction left unmatched. The chain's CDR3 is CASSESGGVNEQFF. The CDR3 DNA reads TGTGCCAGCAGTGAGTCCGGGGGGGTCAATGAGCAGTTCTTC.

The V gene is TRBV19, the J gene TRBJ1-3, with TRBD1 identical over 7 bases. This CDR3 is built from 18 residues. Per the germline V gene, CDR1 is LNHDA and CDR2 is SQIVND (reference sequence). With 5 bases clipped from V and 2 bases from J, the junction kept 15 bases outside the gene matches. CDR3 DNA: TGTGCCAGTAGTTCCCGCTCGAGAGGGGGCGCCGCTGGAAACACCATATATTTT. It translates to CASSSRSRGGAAGNTIYF.

The chain has TRBV5-4 and TRBJ2-5; D possibly uses TRBD1 or TRBD2 (5 bases each). This CDR3 is 14 amino acids long. Germline CDR1 SGHNT, CDR2 YYREEE (reference sequence). The V end lost 4 bases, the J end lost 2 bases, and 12 bases lay between the germline ends. The CDR3 coding sequence is TGTGCCAGCAGCGTGGCCGGGGCTCAAGAGACCCAGTACTTC. This codes for CASSVAGAQETQYF.